These 14 T cell receptor beta chains came from one sample sequenced in a study of OX40 agonist ivuxolimab in advanced cancers. The receptor library was made with the immunoSEQ multiplex PCR assay. Not all clones reach the TCRdb copy of this immuneACCESS table, which keeps in-frame sequences only. Checked studies attribute under half of the gap to unresolved V genes and leave the rest unexplained. The sample records approximately 44,000 clones, 80% to 95% of which are singletons. The top ten hold nearly 15% of the sample. This sample comprised CD4+ or CD8+ T cells sorted from blood, obtained in a trial of the OX40 agonist ivuxolimab. All receptors derive from an adult with an advanced solid tumor such as melanoma, head and neck, liver or kidney cancer.

The chain links TRBV4-1 to TRBJ1-4; D is possibly TRBD1 (5 bases). Germline CDR1 and CDR2: MGHRA and YSYEKL. This CDR3 spans 18 amino acids. The germline V and J ends were trimmed by 1 base and 0 bases, with 15 bases remaining between them. The CDR3 loop reads CASSQVVGGTSTNEKLFF. CDR3 bases: TGCGCCAGCAGCCAAGTAGTAGGCGGGACCTCAACTAATGAAAAACTGTTTTTT.

The V and J genes are TRBV6-6 and TRBJ1-2, with TRBD1 identical over 7 bases. Germline V gives CDR1 MNHNY, CDR2 SVGAGI (reference sequence). The CDR3 has 13 amino acids. The J segment lost 4 bases and the V segment lost 5 bases, leaving 4 bases of the junction unmatched. Here the CDR3 reads CASSPGQVYGYTF. CDR3 DNA: TGTGCCAGCAGTCCCGGACAGGTCTATGGCTACACCTTC.

The CDR3 protein is CASSSGGGTGELFF. CDR3 nucleotide sequence: TGTGCCAGCAGTTCCGGGGGTGGCACCGGGGAGCTGTTTTTT. The genes are TRBV27 and TRBJ2-2; possible D gene TRBD2, 6 bases. V was clipped by 4 bases and J by 4 bases, with 10 bases between them. CDR3 length: 14 amino acids. Germline loops: CDR1 MNHEY, CDR2 SMNVEV (reference sequence).

This clone was seen only once. The chain employs TRBV6-5 and TRBJ2-7; weak D call: TRBD2 (5 bases). Germline values: CDR1 MNHEY, CDR2 SVGAGI. The CDR3 sequence is 15 residues long. V was clipped by 2 bases and J by 2 bases, with 13 bases between them. This chain's CDR3 is CASSYDPSRAYEQYF. The CDR3 DNA follows: TGTGCCAGCAGTTACGATCCTAGCCGAGCCTACGAGCAGTACTTC.

The chain is built from TRBV9 and TRBJ2-1, with D tentatively TRBD1 (6 bases). Per the germline V gene, CDR1 is SGDLS and CDR2 is YYNGEE. V lost 0 bases, J lost 4 bases, and 11 bases lay in between. The CDR3 length is 15 residues. The CDR3 protein is CASSVEGVPYNEQFF. CDR3 coding DNA: TGTGCCAGCAGCGTAGAGGGGGTGCCTTACAATGAGCAGTTCTTC.

The CDR3 loop is CASSQPGNEQFF. The CDR3 DNA sequence: TGTGCCAGCAGCCAACCCGGCAATGAGCAGTTCTTC. V and J are TRBV4-2 and TRBJ2-1; D is uncertain. Germline CDR1 LGHNA, CDR2 YNFKEQ. The CDR3 runs to 12 residues. V dropped 2 bases and J dropped 6 bases, with 5 bases sitting between them.

The chain recombines TRBV7-8 with TRBJ2-7; D is undetermined. The V gene lost 5 bases and the J gene lost 5 bases, with 10 bases spanning the gap. Germline assignment: CDR1 SGHVS and CDR2 FQNEAQ. CDR3 length: 12 amino acids. As DNA, the CDR3 is TGTGCCAGCAGCCCAACCGGAGACGAGCAGTACTTC. Translating gives CASSPTGDEQYF.

V gene TRBV14 combines with J gene TRBJ2-3, with D unclear. The CDR3 sequence is 15 residues long. CDR1 is SGHDN, CDR2 FVKESK, per germline. Trimming pared 1 base from V and 2 bases from J, leaving 10 bases between. Written as DNA, the CDR3 is TGTGCCAGCAGCCAAGCGGCCACTCCCACAGATACGCAGTATTTT. Its protein is CASSQAATPTDTQYF.

The rearrangement links TRBV10-3 to TRBJ2-7; D may match TRBD1 or TRBD2 (6 bases each). The V gene's germline CDR1 is ENHRY and CDR2 SYGVKD. The CDR3 has 15 amino acids. Trimming stripped 0 bases from V and 2 bases from J, with 11 bases between. CDR3 in DNA: TGTGCCATCAGTGAGTCGCTCGGGGGCGCCTACGAGCAGTACTTC. Translation: CAISESLGGAYEQYF.

This clone was seen a few times. The chain is built from TRBV27 and TRBJ2-7, with D tentatively TRBD2 (5 bases). Germline assignment: CDR1 MNHEY and CDR2 SMNVEV (reference sequence). This CDR3 has 15 amino acids. Trimming took off 2 bases at V and 2 bases at J, with 13 bases between the two ends. This CDR3 is CASSLPQLEPYEQYF. The CDR3, as DNA: TGTGCCAGCAGTTTACCTCAACTAGAACCCTACGAGCAGTACTTC.

The CDR3 DNA follows: TGTGCCAGCTGTGGGACAGGGGACTACAATGAGCAGTTCTTC. Protein: CASCGTGDYNEQFF. V is TRBV6-1 and J is TRBJ2-1; 10 nucleotides line up with TRBD1. Germline V gene lookup returns CDR1 MNHNS and CDR2 SASEGT. V lost 8 bases, J lost 3 bases, and 4 bases stayed unmatched. This CDR3 contains 14 residues.

The V and J genes are TRBV6-5 and TRBJ2-7; D may correspond to TRBD1 or TRBD2 (5 bases each). Trimming took 2 bases from V and 2 from J, leaving 10 bases between them. CDR1 is MNHEY, CDR2 SVGAGI, per germline. The CDR3 is 14 amino acids. CDR3 coding DNA: TGTGCCAGCAGTTACCCGGGACGGACCTACGAGCAGTACTTC. Translated, it gives CASSYPGRTYEQYF.

This clone qualifies as medium-sized. The sample has other DNA sequences that encode this CDR3 too. This sequence joins TRBV27 and TRBJ1-5; 7 bases match TRBD1. Trimming cost V 5 bases and J 4 bases; bases outside gene matches: 5. The CDR3 is made up of 14 amino acids. CDR1 MNHEY and CDR2 SMNVEV come from the germline V gene (reference sequence). The DNA of the CDR3 is TGTGCCAGCAGTCTGGGACAGCTAAATCAGCCCCAGCATTTT. It specifies CASSLGQLNQPQHF.

The chain links TRBV5-6 to TRBJ2-2; D tentatively fits TRBD1 or TRBD2 (6 bases each). V gave up 4 bases and J gave up 9 bases, with 19 bases separating them. The CDR3 spans 15 residues. Germline V gene lookup returns CDR1 SGHDT and CDR2 YYEEEE. CDR3 region: CASSLAGQRSRELFF. CDR3 nucleotide sequence: TGTGCCAGCAGCCTGGCGGGACAAAGGAGCCGGGAGCTGTTTTTT.